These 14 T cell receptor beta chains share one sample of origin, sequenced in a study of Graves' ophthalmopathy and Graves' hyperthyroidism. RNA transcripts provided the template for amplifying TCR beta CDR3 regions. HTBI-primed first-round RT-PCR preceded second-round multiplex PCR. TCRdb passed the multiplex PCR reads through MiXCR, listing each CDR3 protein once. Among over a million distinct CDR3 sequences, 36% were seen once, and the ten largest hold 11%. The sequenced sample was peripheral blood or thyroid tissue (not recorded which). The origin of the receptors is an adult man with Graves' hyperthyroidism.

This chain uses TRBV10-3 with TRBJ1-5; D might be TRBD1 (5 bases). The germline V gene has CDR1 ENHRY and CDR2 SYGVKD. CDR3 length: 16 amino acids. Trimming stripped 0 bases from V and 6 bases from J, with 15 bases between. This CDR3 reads CAISESSQQGLQPQHF. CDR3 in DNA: TGTGCCATCAGTGAGTCGAGTCAGCAGGGACTTCAGCCCCAGCATTTT.

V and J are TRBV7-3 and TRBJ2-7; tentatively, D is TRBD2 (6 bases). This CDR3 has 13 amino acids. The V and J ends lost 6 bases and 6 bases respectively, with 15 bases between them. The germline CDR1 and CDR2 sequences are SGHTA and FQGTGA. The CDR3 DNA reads TGTGCCAGCAGTCCCGGCGGGGCCTGCGAGCAGTACTTC. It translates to CASSPGGACEQYF.

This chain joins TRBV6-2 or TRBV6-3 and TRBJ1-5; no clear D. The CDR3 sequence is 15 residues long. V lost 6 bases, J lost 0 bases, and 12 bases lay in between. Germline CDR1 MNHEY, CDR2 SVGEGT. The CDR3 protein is CASSQAIYSNQPQHF. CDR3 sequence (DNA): TGTGCCAGCAGCCAGGCGATTTATAGCAATCAGCCCCAGCATTTT.

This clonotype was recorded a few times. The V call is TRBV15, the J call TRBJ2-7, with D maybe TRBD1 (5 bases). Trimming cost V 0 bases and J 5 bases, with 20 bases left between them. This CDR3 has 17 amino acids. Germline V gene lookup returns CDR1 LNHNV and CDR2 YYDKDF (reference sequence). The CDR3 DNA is TGTGCCACCAGCAGAGATTGGGTTAAGCAGGGTCTTAACGAGCAGTACTTC. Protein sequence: CATSRDWVKQGLNEQYF. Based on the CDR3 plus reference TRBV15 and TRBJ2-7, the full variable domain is DAMVIQNPRYQVTQFGKPVTLSCSQTLNHNVMYWYQQKSSQAPKLLFHYYDKDFNNEADTPDNFQSRRPNTSFCFLDIRSPGLGDTAMYLCATSRDWVKQGLNEQYFGPGTRLTVT.

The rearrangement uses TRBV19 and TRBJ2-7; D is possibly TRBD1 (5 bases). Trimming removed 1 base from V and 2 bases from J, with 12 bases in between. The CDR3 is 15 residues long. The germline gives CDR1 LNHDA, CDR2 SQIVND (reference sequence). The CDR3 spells CASSIVSGSPYEQYF. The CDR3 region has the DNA TGTGCCAGTAGTATAGTGTCAGGGTCCCCCTACGAGCAGTACTTC.

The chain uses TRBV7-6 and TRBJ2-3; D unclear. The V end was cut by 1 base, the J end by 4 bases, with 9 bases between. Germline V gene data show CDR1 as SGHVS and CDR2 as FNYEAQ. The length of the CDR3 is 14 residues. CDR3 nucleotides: TGTGCCAGCAGCTTAGGGGCTAGTTCAGATACGCAGTATTTT. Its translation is CASSLGASSDTQYF. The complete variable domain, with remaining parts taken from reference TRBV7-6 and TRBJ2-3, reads GAGVSQSPRYKVTKRGQDVALRCDPISGHVSLYWYRQALGQGPEFLTYFNYEAQQDKSGLPNDRFSAERPEGSISTLTIQRTEQRDSAMYRCASSLGASSDTQYFGPGTRLTVL.

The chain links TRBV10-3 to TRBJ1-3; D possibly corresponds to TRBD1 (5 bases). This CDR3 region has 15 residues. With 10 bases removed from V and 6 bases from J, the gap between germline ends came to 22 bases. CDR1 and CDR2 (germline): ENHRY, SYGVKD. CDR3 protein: CASSHGGVGENTIYF. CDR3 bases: TGTGCCAGCAGCCACGGGGGAGTAGGTGAAAACACCATATATTTT.

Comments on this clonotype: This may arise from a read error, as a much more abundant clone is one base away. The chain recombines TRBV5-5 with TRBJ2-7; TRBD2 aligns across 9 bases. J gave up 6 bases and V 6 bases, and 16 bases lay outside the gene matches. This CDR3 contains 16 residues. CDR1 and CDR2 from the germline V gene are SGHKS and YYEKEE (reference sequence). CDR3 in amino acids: CASIPLWLAGPIEQYF. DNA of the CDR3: TGTGCCAGCATCCCCCTATGGCTAGCGGGACCCATCGAGCAGTACTTC.

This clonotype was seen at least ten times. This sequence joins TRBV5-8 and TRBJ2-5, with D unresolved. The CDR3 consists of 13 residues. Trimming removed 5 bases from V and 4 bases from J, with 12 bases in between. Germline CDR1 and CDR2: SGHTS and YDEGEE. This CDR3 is CASSLPNSETQYF. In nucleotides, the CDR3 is TGTGCCAGCAGTTTGCCTAACTCAGAGACCCAGTACTTC.

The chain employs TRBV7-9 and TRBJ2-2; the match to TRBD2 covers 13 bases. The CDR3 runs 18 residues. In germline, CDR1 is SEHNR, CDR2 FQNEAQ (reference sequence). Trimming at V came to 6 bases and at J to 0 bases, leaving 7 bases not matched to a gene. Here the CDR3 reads CASRTHGLAGANTGELFF. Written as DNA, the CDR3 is TGTGCCAGCAGGACGCACGGACTAGCGGGAGCGAACACCGGGGAGCTGTTTTTT. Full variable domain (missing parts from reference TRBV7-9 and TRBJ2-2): DTGVSQNPRHKITKRGQNVTFRCDPISEHNRLYWYRQTLGQGPEFLTYFQNEAQLEKSRLLSDRFSAERPKGSFSTLEIQRTEQGDSAMYLCASRTHGLAGANTGELFFGEGSRLTVL.

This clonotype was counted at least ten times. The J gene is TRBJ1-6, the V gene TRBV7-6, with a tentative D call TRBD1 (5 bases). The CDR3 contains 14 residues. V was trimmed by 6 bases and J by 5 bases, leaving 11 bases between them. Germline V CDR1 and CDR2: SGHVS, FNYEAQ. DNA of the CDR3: TGTGCCAGCAGGGGCAGGGAGCATAATTCACCCCTCCACTTT. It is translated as CASRGREHNSPLHF. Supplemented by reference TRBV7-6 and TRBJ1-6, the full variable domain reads GAGVSQSPRYKVTKRGQDVALRCDPISGHVSLYWYRQALGQGPEFLTYFNYEAQQDKSGLPNDRFSAERPEGSISTLTIQRTEQRDSAMYRCASRGREHNSPLHFGNGTRLTVT.

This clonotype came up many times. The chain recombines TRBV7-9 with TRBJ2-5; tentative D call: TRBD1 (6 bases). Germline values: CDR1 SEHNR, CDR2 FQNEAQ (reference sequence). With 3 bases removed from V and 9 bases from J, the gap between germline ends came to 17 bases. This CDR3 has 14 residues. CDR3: CASSLGASVIAQYF. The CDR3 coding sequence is TGTGCCAGCAGCTTGGGGGCGTCGGTGATAGCCCAGTACTTC.

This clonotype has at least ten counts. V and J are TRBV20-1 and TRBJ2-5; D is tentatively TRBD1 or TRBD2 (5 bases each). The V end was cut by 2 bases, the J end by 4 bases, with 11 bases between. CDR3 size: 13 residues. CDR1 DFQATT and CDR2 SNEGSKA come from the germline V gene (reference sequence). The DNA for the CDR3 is TGCAGTGCTAGAATTTGGGACCGAGAGACCCAGTACTTC. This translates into CSARIWDRETQYF.

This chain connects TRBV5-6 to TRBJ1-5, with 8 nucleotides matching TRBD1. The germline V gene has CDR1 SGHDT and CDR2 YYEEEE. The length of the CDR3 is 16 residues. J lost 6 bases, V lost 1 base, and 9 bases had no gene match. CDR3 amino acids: CASSLSGQGAAQPQHF. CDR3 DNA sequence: TGTGCCAGCAGCTTGTCAGGACAGGGAGCGGCTCAGCCCCAGCATTTT. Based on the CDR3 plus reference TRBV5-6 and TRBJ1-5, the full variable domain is DAGVTQSPTHLIKTRGQQVTLRCSPKSGHDTVSWYQQALGQGPQFIFQYYEEEERQRGNFPDRFSGHQFPNYSSELNVNALLLGDSALYLCASSLSGQGAAQPQHFGDGTRLSIL.